This entry features one T cell receptor (beta chain) sequence. No antigen is known for it. This CDR3 has 14 residues. Germline CDR1 is SGHTA and CDR2 is FQGNSA. With 4 bases clipped from V and 4 bases from J, the junction kept 3 bases outside the gene matches. The sample comes from a study of cytomegalovirus exposure and HLA in healthy donors. Study background: The study's early data release held about 85 million unique TCRs from HLA-typed donors. The study, taken as a whole, reports: The study had only CMV serostatus as immune exposure information. For most TCR beta V segments, an earlier analysis put the productive rate at about 90% or about 30% of the time. 87-base-pair reads could not separate some V segments, including TRBV6-2 and TRBV6-3.

PCR employed 60 Vbeta and 13 Jbeta primers. Some clones are missing from TCRdb's copy, which holds only in-frame ones; the method was immunoSEQ multiplex PCR. The data contain over 150,000 clones, 77% of them seen just once; the ten biggest clones take up around 1.5%. This sequence was found in a woman in her twenties or thirties in good health and CMV-seropositive. The chain is built from TRBV7-2 and TRBJ2-2; TRBD1 matches at 7 bases. Sequencing input: PBMCs. The CDR3 sequence: CASSSGQSTGELFF. CDR3 bases: TGTGCCAGCAGCTCGGGACAGAGCACCGGGGAGCTGTTTTTT.